These 23 T cell receptor beta chains were all obtained from the same sample, sequenced in a study of T cell responses to AZD1222 COVID-19 vaccine (TCRdb year 2021). The library was obtained by the immunoSEQ multiplex PCR assay. TCRdb retrieved this table from immuneACCESS and kept in-frame rearrangements only. Not all clones are present; in checked studies, unresolved V genes account for under half, and no reason is known for the remainder. This sample has roughly 120,000 clones in its table, and around 87% of those were observed once. Approximately 5.2% of the sample is in the top ten clones. Explained via the paper, the time point label denotes: baseline before first vaccination. The material was peripheral blood, obtained on day 0 of AZD1222 vaccination. Receptor source: an adult in good health.

The V call is TRBV5-8, the J call TRBJ1-1; 8 bases are shared with TRBD1. The length of the CDR3 is 15 residues. V was clipped by 0 bases and J by 6 bases; unmatched bases: 7. CDR1 is SGHTS and CDR2 is YDEGEE in the germline V gene. CDR3 DNA: TGTGCCAGCAGCTTGGTGGACAGGGTGGCCGCTGAAGCTTTCTTT. Its protein product is CASSLVDRVAAEAFF.

CDR3 DNA: TGTGCCAGCAGCTTAAGCCAGGGGAGAACTGAAGCTTTCTTT. It translates to CASSLSQGRTEAFF. The rearrangement links TRBV11-1 to TRBJ1-1; D may be TRBD1 (6 bases). Germline V gives CDR1 SGHAT, CDR2 FQDESV (reference sequence). Deletions cut 2 bases from V and 5 bases from J, with 12 bases between. The length of the CDR3 is 14 residues.

V usage is TRBV7-2 and J usage is TRBJ1-2; D ambiguous. The V end lost 1 base, the J end lost 8 bases, and 17 bases lay between the germline ends. In germline, CDR1 is SGHTA, CDR2 FQGNSA. The CDR3 sequence is 15 residues long. The CDR3 DNA reads as TGTGCCAGCAGCTTAGAGTCCCAGGATATTATGGGCTACACCTTC. Amino acids: CASSLESQDIMGYTF.

A single count supports this clone. This rearrangement joins TRBV10-3 to TRBJ2-7; 7 nucleotides line up with TRBD2. Unmatched junction bases numbered 15, after V lost 10 bases and J lost 0 bases. The CDR3 contains 16 residues. The germline gives CDR1 ENHRY, CDR2 SYGVKD. CDR3 residues: CATTPTLAEPSYEQYF. The CDR3 DNA sequence: TGTGCCACAACACCTACCCTAGCGGAACCCTCCTACGAGCAGTACTTC.

CDR3 in DNA: TGTGCCAGCAGCCCCTCCCTAGGGGCCTCTGGAAACACCATATATTTT. Its protein is CASSPSLGASGNTIYF. V and J are TRBV3-1 (or the pseudogene TRBV3-2) and TRBJ1-3; the D gene is possibly TRBD1 (5 bases). With 4 bases removed from V and 0 bases from J, the gap between germline ends came to 13 bases. Germline CDR1 reads LGHDT; CDR2 reads YNNKEL (reference sequence). The CDR3 is made up of 16 amino acids.

The CDR3 DNA sequence: TGCGCCAGCAGCTCGACAGGGGTTAATGAAAAACTGTTTTTT. Amino acid sequence: CASSSTGVNEKLFF. The J gene is TRBJ1-4, the V gene TRBV5-1, with 8 bases fitting TRBD1. Trimming removed 3 bases from V and 4 bases from J; junction bases left unmatched: 2. The V gene's germline CDR1 is SGHRS and CDR2 YFSETQ. The CDR3 has 14 amino acids.

The V call is TRBV11-3, the J call TRBJ1-1; D remains unclear. The germline gives CDR1 SGHNT, CDR2 YENEEA. Trimming removed 3 bases from V and 4 bases from J, with 6 bases in between. The CDR3 length is 12 residues. The CDR3 spells CASSFRGTEAFF. The CDR3 DNA reads TGTGCCAGCAGCTTTAGAGGCACTGAAGCTTTCTTT.

V is TRBV5-1 and J is TRBJ2-7; TRBD1 matches at 9 bases. The length of the CDR3 is 15 residues. V was pared by 4 bases and J by 4 bases, with 9 bases of the junction left unmatched. Germline loops: CDR1 SGHRS, CDR2 YFSETQ. The CDR3 DNA reads TGCGCCAGCAGCATCTCCGGGACAGGGTTGTACGAGCAGTACTTC. Its translation is CASSISGTGLYEQYF.

V and J are TRBV29-1 and TRBJ2-3, with 10 bases identical to TRBD1. CDR3 length equals 12 residues. CDR1 is SQVTM and CDR2 is ANQGSEA in the germline V gene. Germline trimming cut 6 bases from V and 5 bases from J; bases unmatched to any gene: 2. DNA of the CDR3: TGCAGCGTGGGACAGGGGCAAGATACGCAGTATTTT. This translates into CSVGQGQDTQYF.

The gene calls are TRBV7-9 and TRBJ1-1; D perhaps matches TRBD1 (6 bases). Germline values: CDR1 SEHNR, CDR2 FQNEAQ (reference sequence). This CDR3 has 16 residues. The V end lost 3 bases, the J end lost 4 bases, and 18 bases lay between the germline ends. This CDR3 is CASSLMHSTGSTEAFF. For the CDR3, the DNA is TGTGCCAGCAGCTTGATGCATTCTACAGGGAGCACTGAAGCTTTCTTT.

The chain has TRBV5-1 and TRBJ2-6, with TRBD1 matching 8 bases. Trimming took 3 bases from V and 0 from J; bases not matched to a gene: 8. Germline CDR1 reads SGHRS; CDR2 reads YFSETQ. The CDR3 sequence is 18 residues long. This CDR3 reads CASSSGQGNPSGANVLTF. The CDR3 DNA is TGCGCCAGCAGCTCTGGACAGGGAAACCCCTCTGGGGCCAACGTCCTGACTTTC.

This clone occurred a few times. CDR3 amino acids: CAISPGQGRNEQFF. The CDR3 DNA reads as TGTGCCATCAGTCCGGGACAGGGACGCAATGAGCAGTTCTTC. V is TRBV10-3 and J is TRBJ2-1; 9 nucleotides match TRBD1. From germline, CDR1 is ENHRY and CDR2 SYGVKD. J gave up 6 bases and V 5 bases, and 5 bases lay outside the gene matches. The CDR3 spans 14 residues.

This clone was found once. Germline is not matched at one junction end, which may reflect a read error. This sequence joins TRBV30 and TRBJ1-5, with a tentative D call TRBD1 (6 bases). Germline loops: CDR1 GTSNPN, CDR2 SVGIG (reference sequence). The CDR3 is 13 amino acids. The DNA of the CDR3 is TGTGCCTGGAGTAAGGGGGGCAAACAGCCCCAGCATTTT. This sequence encodes CAWSKGGKQPQHF.

This chain links TRBV4-1 with TRBJ2-3; TRBD2 might be the D (5 bases). Deletions cut 3 bases from V and 4 bases from J, with 17 bases between. CDR1 is MGHRA, CDR2 YSYEKL, per germline. The CDR3 sequence is 16 residues long. The CDR3 loop reads CASSHNPSMRADTQYF. CDR3 in DNA: TGCGCCAGCAGCCACAATCCCAGTATGCGGGCAGATACGCAGTATTTT.

This chain connects TRBV7-9 to TRBJ1-2; 10 positions agree with TRBD1. V shed 1 base and J 6 bases; nucleotides not matched to a gene: 5. Per the germline V gene, CDR1 is SEHNR and CDR2 is FQNEAQ (reference sequence). This CDR3 spans 15 amino acids. Written as DNA, the CDR3 is TGTGCCAGCAGCTTAGTTTTGGGACAGGGGAATGGCTACACCTTC. Translating it yields CASSLVLGQGNGYTF.

This chain links TRBV5-4 with TRBJ2-3; perhaps D is TRBD1 or TRBD2 (5 bases each). From germline, CDR1 is SGHNT and CDR2 YYREEE (reference sequence). Trimming stripped 0 bases from V and 2 bases from J, with 10 bases between. The CDR3 runs to 15 residues. The CDR3 sequence is CASSLGGTDTDTQYF. The CDR3 nucleotides read TGTGCCAGCAGCTTGGGGGGGACCGACACAGATACGCAGTATTTT.

J is TRBJ2-1 and V is TRBV6-2 or TRBV6-3; a possible D gene is TRBD2 (6 bases). This CDR3 spans 17 amino acids. Trimming left V 2 bases short and J 8 bases short, with 22 bases between. The V gene's germline CDR1 is MNHEY and CDR2 SVGEGT. In DNA, the CDR3 is TGTGCCAGCAGTTACCCGCCGGGAGAGGAGGCTAGGGATGAGCAGTTCTTC. Its protein product is CASSYPPGEEARDEQFF.

The chain has TRBV20-1 and TRBJ2-1; perhaps TRBD2 as D (6 bases). V lost 3 bases, J lost 5 bases, and 8 bases lay in between. Looked up from germline, CDR1 is DFQATT and CDR2 is SNEGSKA (reference sequence). CDR3 length: 12 residues. Here the CDR3 DNA reads TGCAGTGCTAGTTGGGAGGACAATGAGCAGTTCTTC. This gives the protein CSASWEDNEQFF.

This clone was recorded once. V is TRBV5-4 and J is TRBJ1-2; D gene unclear. The V gene lost 4 bases and the J gene lost 4 bases, with 11 bases spanning the gap. Germline lookup yields CDR1 SGHNT and CDR2 YYREEE (reference sequence). The CDR3 is 13 amino acids. CDR3 DNA sequence: TGTGCCAGCAGCGCGGGAGGAACCTATGGCTACACCTTC. It encodes CASSAGGTYGYTF.

The V gene is TRBV19, the J gene TRBJ2-3, with unresolved D. The CDR3 runs 13 residues. CDR1 LNHDA and CDR2 SQIVND come from the germline V gene (reference sequence). V was pared by 3 bases and J by 0 bases, with 4 bases between. The CDR3 DNA sequence: TGTGCCAGTAGTATGGGCAGCACAGATACGCAGTATTTT. This gives the protein CASSMGSTDTQYF.

The V gene is TRBV10-3, the J gene TRBJ2-1; D is perhaps TRBD2 (5 bases). The V and J ends lost 6 bases and 0 bases respectively, with 15 bases between them. The CDR3 is 16 amino acids. CDR1 is ENHRY, CDR2 SYGVKD, per germline. CDR3 coding DNA: TGTGCCATCAGCGACGGACGGGATCACTCCTACAATGAGCAGTTCTTC. Amino acids: CAISDGRDHSYNEQFF.

CDR3 sequence: CSASPPSPIEQFF. As DNA, the CDR3 is TGCAGTGCTAGTCCGCCTAGCCCAATTGAGCAGTTCTTC. This chain links TRBV20-1 with TRBJ2-1, with a possible D match to TRBD2 (5 bases). The CDR3 loop spans 13 amino acids. Germline-derived CDR1 and CDR2 are DFQATT and SNEGSKA (reference sequence). Trimming left V 3 bases short and J 9 bases short, with 15 bases between.

V usage is TRBV11-3 and J usage is TRBJ2-1, with 10 bases fitting TRBD2. CDR3 size: 15 residues. The trim removed 1 base at V and 8 bases at J, leaving 5 bases unmatched. Germline V gives CDR1 SGHNT, CDR2 YENEEA. CDR3 nucleotides: TGTGCCAGCAGCTTAGGGCTAGCGGGAGCAGATGAGCAGTTCTTC. Translation: CASSLGLAGADEQFF.